In this sample, the clone carrying this T cell receptor (beta chain) turned up a few times. With 7 bases removed from V and 3 bases from J, the gap between germline ends came to 9 bases. This CDR3 is 13 amino acids long. The record originates from a study of immune characterization of retroperitoneal liposarcoma. TCRdb used MiXCR to reprocess the PCR reads, holding one entry per CDR3 protein. This sample has about 10,000 distinct CDR3 sequences, with 25% to 30% found just once. This sequence originates from a male donor with retroperitoneal liposarcoma. This chain joins TRBV12-3 or TRBV12-4 and TRBJ2-2; D is unresolved. Sequences were obtained from tumor tissue. The CDR3 nucleotides read TGTGCCAGCAAACAGTATTACACCGGGGAGCTGTTTTTT. Translated, it gives CASKQYYTGELFF.